These 23 T cell receptor beta chains originate from one sample sequenced in a study of graft-versus-host responses after intestinal transplantation (TCRdb year 2021). The library was produced with the immunoSEQ multiplex PCR assay. TCRdb took over this immuneACCESS table, retaining in-frame rearrangements with V and J assigned. Such tables are incomplete; in checked studies, under half of the missing clones stem from an unresolved V gene, and the remainder is unexplained. This sample holds approximately 24,000 clones; 90% to 95% were observed only once. In total, the top ten clones hold approximately 0.53% of the sample. Sequences were derived from PBMCs, sampled 18 days after transplant. The receptors were gathered from a human patient who received an intestinal transplant, so some T cells may come from the graft donor.

The J gene is TRBJ1-2, the V gene TRBV9, with a weak D call TRBD1 (6 bases). This CDR3 is built from 16 residues. Germline assignment: CDR1 SGDLS and CDR2 YYNGEE. Trimming left V 4 bases short and J 7 bases short, with 23 bases between. The CDR3 sequence: CASSYGSGGAGVGYTF. For the CDR3, the DNA is TGTGCCAGCAGCTACGGGAGCGGGGGCGCGGGAGTTGGCTACACCTTC.

The V call is TRBV29-1, the J call TRBJ2-6; D might be TRBD1 (6 bases). Trimming stripped 6 bases from V and 3 bases from J, with 18 bases between. Germline V gene sequence: CDR1 SQVTM, CDR2 ANQGSEA. This CDR3 is 16 amino acids long. The CDR3 sequence: CSVVDRLSGGANVLTF. The CDR3 DNA is TGCAGCGTGGTAGACAGGTTGAGCGGTGGGGCCAACGTCCTGACTTTC.

This clone has a single count. The chain uses TRBV6-5 and TRBJ2-1; 8 bases fit TRBD1. Looked up from germline, CDR1 is MNHEY and CDR2 is SVGAGI. This CDR3 has 15 residues. V was clipped by 6 bases and J by 10 bases; unmatched bases: 14. CDR3: CASRRQGFASEEQFF. CDR3 DNA sequence: TGTGCCAGCAGAAGACAGGGGTTCGCTAGTGAGGAGCAGTTCTTC.

The chain has TRBV5-4 and TRBJ2-7, with D tentatively TRBD2 (6 bases). Germline loops: CDR1 SGHNT, CDR2 YYREEE (reference sequence). Trimming shortened V by 4 bases and J by 7 bases, and 21 bases separated the two germline ends. The CDR3 extends over 15 amino acids. The chain's CDR3 is CASSEWGDGPSEQYF. As DNA, the CDR3 is TGTGCCAGCAGCGAGTGGGGGGACGGACCATCGGAGCAGTACTTC.

The chain has TRBV5-1 and TRBJ2-3; 10 bases are a match to TRBD2. Germline V CDR1 and CDR2: SGHRS, YFSETQ. The V segment lost 1 base and the J segment 6 bases; nucleotides outside the gene matches: 5. This CDR3 is built from 15 residues. Written as DNA, the CDR3 is TGCGCCAGCAGCTTGATGACTAGCGGGTTTGATACGCAGTATTTT. Translating gives CASSLMTSGFDTQYF. Using reference TRBV5-1 and TRBJ2-3 for the parts outside the CDR3, the full variable domain is KAGVTQTPRYLIKTRGQQVTLSCSPISGHRSVSWYQQTPGQGLQFLFEYFSETQRNKGNFPGRFSGRQFSNSRSEMNVSTLELGDSALYLCASSLMTSGFDTQYFGPGTRLTVL.

The chain uses TRBV12-5 and TRBJ2-1, with 9 bases that match TRBD2. The germline V gene has CDR1 LGHNT and CDR2 FRNRAP. The CDR3 has 17 residues. With 1 base clipped from V and 0 bases from J, the junction kept 4 bases outside the gene matches. CDR3 nucleotides: TGTGCTAGTGGTTTGGCTCTAGCGGGGAGCTCCTACAATGAGCAGTTCTTC. This encodes CASGLALAGSSYNEQFF. Variable domain in full (rest from reference TRBV12-5 and TRBJ2-1): DARVTQTPRHKVTEMGQEVTMRCQPILGHNTVFWYRQTMMQGLELLAYFRNRAPLDDSGMPKDRFSAEMPDATLATLKIQPSEPRDSAVYFCASGLALAGSSYNEQFFGPGTRLTVL.

The chain has TRBV19 and TRBJ1-1; TRBD1 matches 11 bases. In germline, CDR1 is LNHDA, CDR2 SQIVND (reference sequence). V was clipped by 10 bases and J by 1 base; unmatched bases: 11. The CDR3 runs 16 residues. The CDR3 region has the DNA TGTGCCACTACGGGGGGACAGGGGGGAAGGAACACTGAAGCTTTCTTT. Its translation is CATTGGQGGRNTEAFF.

J is TRBJ1-1 and V is TRBV7-9; TRBD1 aligns across 7 bases. With V trimmed by 5 bases and J by 1 base, 7 bases remained unmatched. This CDR3 is built from 15 residues. Germline values: CDR1 SEHNR, CDR2 FQNEAQ (reference sequence). CDR3 DNA: TGTGCCAGCAGCCCCAGGACAGGAACGAACACTGAAGCTTTCTTT. As protein: CASSPRTGTNTEAFF.

The rearrangement joins TRBV27 to TRBJ1-1; a possible D gene is TRBD1 (5 bases). From germline, CDR1 is MNHEY and CDR2 SMNVEV (reference sequence). Trimming removed 5 bases at V and 3 bases at J, with 13 bases between. The CDR3 consists of 14 residues. CDR3 bases: TGTGCCAGCAGTCCCACAATGGGGGACACTGAAGCTTTCTTT. Its protein is CASSPTMGDTEAFF.

This chain uses TRBV11-2 with TRBJ1-2; no clear D. CDR3 length equals 12 residues. Germline V CDR1 and CDR2: SGHAT, FQNNGV. V dropped 1 base and J dropped 8 bases, with 8 bases sitting between them. CDR3 sequence reads: CASSLGSWGYTF. CDR3 bases: TGTGCCAGCAGCTTAGGAAGCTGGGGCTACACCTTC.

V gene TRBV5-8 combines with J gene TRBJ1-5; D gene ambiguous. This CDR3 spans 11 amino acids. The germline V and J ends were trimmed by 4 bases and 6 bases, with 5 bases remaining between them. In germline, CDR1 is SGHTS, CDR2 YDEGEE. The CDR3 loop reads CASSPLQPQHF. DNA for the CDR3: TGTGCCAGCAGCCCTCTTCAGCCCCAGCATTTT.

The chain couples TRBV7-9 to TRBJ1-2; D might be TRBD1 (5 bases). The germline V and J ends were trimmed by 4 bases and 4 bases, with 13 bases remaining between them. This CDR3 is built from 14 residues. Germline V lookup: CDR1 SEHNR, CDR2 FQNEAQ (reference sequence). The CDR3 loop reads CASSSGTYVYGYTF. DNA of the CDR3: TGTGCCAGCAGCTCCGGGACGTATGTCTATGGCTACACCTTC.

This clone was recorded only once. This chain connects TRBV7-9 to TRBJ1-4, with D unclear. Trimming left V 5 bases short and J 2 bases short, with 9 bases between. Germline V gives CDR1 SEHNR, CDR2 FQNEAQ (reference sequence). This CDR3 region has 14 residues. CDR3 DNA sequence: TGTGCCAGCAGCCAAGGGTTGACTAATGAAAAACTGTTTTTT. As protein: CASSQGLTNEKLFF.

The rearrangement uses TRBV5-5 and TRBJ2-1; the D is unclear. The CDR3 has 13 residues. The germline gives CDR1 SGHKS, CDR2 YYEKEE (reference sequence). V gave up 1 base and J gave up 6 bases, with 8 bases separating them. The chain's CDR3 is CASSLNKFNEQFF. In nucleotides, the CDR3 is TGTGCCAGCAGCTTGAACAAATTCAATGAGCAGTTCTTC.

The V call is TRBV7-9, the J call TRBJ1-2; D gene uncertain. Germline values: CDR1 SEHNR, CDR2 FQNEAQ (reference sequence). The CDR3 is made up of 14 amino acids. V shed 5 bases and J shed 3 bases, with 13 bases lying between them. Here the CDR3 DNA reads TGTGCCAGCAGCCCGTTTTCCGAGGACTATGGCTACACCTTC. Protein: CASSPFSEDYGYTF.

V is TRBV9 and J is TRBJ2-5; 8 nucleotides agree with TRBD2. J was trimmed by 2 bases and V by 0 bases; bases with no gene match: 0. The CDR3 runs to 14 residues. CDR1 and CDR2 (germline): SGDLS, YYNGEE. CDR3 amino acids: CASSVAGGQETQYF. The CDR3 nucleotides are TGTGCCAGCAGCGTAGCGGGGGGGCAAGAGACCCAGTACTTC.

V and J are TRBV27 and TRBJ1-5; TRBD1 matches 9 bases. This CDR3 is 13 amino acids long. Per germline, CDR1 MNHEY and CDR2 SMNVEV (reference sequence). The V segment lost 4 bases and the J segment 7 bases; nucleotides outside the gene matches: 2. As DNA, the CDR3 is TGTGCCAGCAGTTGGACAGGGGACCAGCCCCAGCATTTT. Encoded protein: CASSWTGDQPQHF.

The CDR3 is CASSYLAGGASTDTQYF. In DNA, the CDR3 is TGTGCCAGCAGCTACTTAGCGGGAGGTGCGAGCACAGATACGCAGTATTTT. This chain links TRBV5-4 with TRBJ2-3; 10 positions match TRBD2. V lost 3 bases to trimming and J lost 0 bases; unmatched junction nucleotides: 7. This CDR3 contains 17 residues. Germline V gene data show CDR1 as SGHNT and CDR2 as YYREEE (reference sequence).

The chain carries TRBV29-1 and TRBJ2-2, with 10 bases lining up with TRBD2. Germline loops: CDR1 SQVTM, CDR2 ANQGSEA. The CDR3 has 17 residues. The V gene end was trimmed by 7 bases and the J gene end by 0 bases; junction bases not matched to a gene: 11. The CDR3 DNA follows: TGCAGCGCCTCCGATAGCGGGGGGCCCGCGAACACCGGGGAGCTGTTTTTT. As protein: CSASDSGGPANTGELFF.

V and J are TRBV5-1 and TRBJ1-3; TRBD1 might be the D (6 bases). V lost 4 bases, J lost 7 bases, and 21 bases lay in between. The CDR3 length is 16 residues. Germline CDR1 reads SGHRS; CDR2 reads YFSETQ. In DNA, the CDR3 is TGCGCCAGCAGCCGCACAGGGTTCTTTCGAGGGAACACCATATATTTT. Residues: CASSRTGFFRGNTIYF.

The genes are TRBV5-8 and TRBJ1-5; D remains unclear. Trimming cost V 5 bases and J 0 bases, with 9 bases left between them. Germline values: CDR1 SGHTS, CDR2 YDEGEE. The CDR3 extends over 14 amino acids. CDR3 amino acids: CASSPDGSNQPQHF. The DNA for the CDR3 is TGTGCCAGCAGTCCGGATGGTAGCAATCAGCCCCAGCATTTT.

The chain recombines TRBV5-5 with TRBJ1-6; no reliable D call. This CDR3 has 13 amino acids. V was shortened by 1 base and J by 9 bases, with 8 bases between the two germline ends. The germline V gene encodes CDR1 SGHKS and CDR2 YYEKEE (reference sequence). The CDR3, as DNA: TGTGCCAGCAGCTTGACAGTGGGTTCACCCCTCCACTTT. This codes for CASSLTVGSPLHF.

The genes are TRBV7-2 and TRBJ1-1; D is perhaps TRBD1 (5 bases). The CDR3 consists of 14 residues. Germline assignment: CDR1 SGHTA and CDR2 FQGNSA. V was shortened by 5 bases and J by 4 bases, with 14 bases between the two germline ends. The CDR3 nucleotides read TGTGCCAGCAGCACTGCAGGGTTTCGCACTGAAGCTTTCTTT. Its protein product is CASSTAGFRTEAFF.